This T cell receptor beta chain was sequenced for a study of blood T cell repertoires in COVID-19. Turning to the study itself: Acute-phase and convalescent COVID-19 samples originated in the United States, Italy and Spain.

V was pared by 5 bases and J by 4 bases, with 15 bases between. Germline V gene sequence: CDR1 LNHNV, CDR2 YYDKDF (reference sequence). CDR3 length: 16 amino acids. Method: immunoSEQ multiplex PCR; TCRdb's copy keeps in-frame clones and lacks some. The top ten hold around 4.1% of the sample, which has approximately 260,000 clones, about 81% seen once. V gene TRBV15 combines with J gene TRBJ1-6; D is unresolved. This TCR derives from a man aged 25 to 40 with acute COVID-19. Sequenced input: PBMCs or T cells enriched from blood (not recorded which). The CDR3, as DNA: TGTGCCACCAGCGGTAGGGCGGGAGGGTATAATTCACCCCTCCACTTT. This encodes CATSGRAGGYNSPLHF.